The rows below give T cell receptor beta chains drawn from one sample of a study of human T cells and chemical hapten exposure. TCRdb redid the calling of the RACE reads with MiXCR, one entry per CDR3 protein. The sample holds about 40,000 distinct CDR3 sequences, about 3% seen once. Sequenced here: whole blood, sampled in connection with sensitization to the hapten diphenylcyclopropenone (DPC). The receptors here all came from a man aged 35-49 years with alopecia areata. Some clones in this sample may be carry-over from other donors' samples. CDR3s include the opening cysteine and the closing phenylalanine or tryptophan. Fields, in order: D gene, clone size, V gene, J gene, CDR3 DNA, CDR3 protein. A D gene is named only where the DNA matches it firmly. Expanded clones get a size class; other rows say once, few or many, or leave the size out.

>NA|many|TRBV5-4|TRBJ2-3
TGTGCCAGCAGCTTGGTTGCGGTAACAGATACGCAGTATTTT
CASSLVAVTDTQYF
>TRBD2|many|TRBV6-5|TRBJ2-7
TGTGCCAGCAGTTCCCGAGGTGGGACTAGCGTATACGAGCAGTACTTC
CASSSRGGTSVYEQYF
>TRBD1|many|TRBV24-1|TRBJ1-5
TGTGCCACTCAGGGGGTAGGAGGTCAGCCCCAGCATTTT
CATQGVGGQPQHF
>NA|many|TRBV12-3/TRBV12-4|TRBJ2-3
TGTGCCAGCAGTTTTGGGGGCAGCACAGATACGCAGTATTTT
CASSFGGSTDTQYF
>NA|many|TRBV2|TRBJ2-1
TGTGCCAGCAGTTGGCGGGAAAATGAGCAGTTCTTC
CASSWRENEQFF
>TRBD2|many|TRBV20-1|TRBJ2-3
TGCAGTGCTAGTAGGCTAGCGGGAGGGCCTGGGACAGATACGCAGTATTTT
CSASRLAGGPGTDTQYF
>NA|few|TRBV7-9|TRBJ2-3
TGTGCCAGCAGCTTAGTGGGCACAGATACGCAGTATTTT
CASSLVGTDTQYF
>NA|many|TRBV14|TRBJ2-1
TGTGCCAGCAGCATTCGGGGCCCCGGGGATATTAGCTCCTACAATGAGCAGTTCTTC
CASSIRGPGDISSYNEQFF
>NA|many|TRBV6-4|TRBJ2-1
TGTGCCAGCAGTGGGCACGGAGAAGGTGAGCAGTTCTTC
CASSGHGEGEQFF
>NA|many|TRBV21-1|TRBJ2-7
TGTGCCAGTACGGGACAGGGAACCTACGAGCAGTACTTC
CASTGQGTYEQYF
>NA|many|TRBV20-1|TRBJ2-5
TGCAGTGCTAGAGAAGGGGGACCCCAAGAGACCCAGTACTTC
CSAREGGPQETQYF
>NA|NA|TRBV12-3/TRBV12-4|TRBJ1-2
TGTGCCAGCAGTTTGGGGGTGAACTATGGCTACACCTTC
CASSLGVNYGYTF
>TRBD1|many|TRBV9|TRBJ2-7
TGTGCCAGCAGCGTGAGGGGGACAGCCTCCTACGAGCAGTACTTC
CASSVRGTASYEQYF
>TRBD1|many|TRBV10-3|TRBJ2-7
TGTGCCATCAGGAAGGGGACAGCTAGCTACGAGCAGTACTTC
CAIRKGTASYEQYF
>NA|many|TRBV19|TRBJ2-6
TGTGCCAGTAGTGAGCATAGCTCTGGGGCCAACGTCCTGACTTTC
CASSEHSSGANVLTF
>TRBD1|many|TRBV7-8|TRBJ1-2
TGTGCCAGCAGTCTCACAGGGGGCAACTATGGCTACACCTTC
CASSLTGGNYGYTF
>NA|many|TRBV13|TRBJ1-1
TGTGCCAGCAGCTTAGCTGGGGCCATGAACACTGAAGCTTTCTTT
CASSLAGAMNTEAFF
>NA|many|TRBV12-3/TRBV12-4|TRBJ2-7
TGTGCCAGCAGTTTACTCTATAATTACGAGCAGTACTTC
CASSLLYNYEQYF
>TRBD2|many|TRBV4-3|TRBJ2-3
TGCGCCAGCAGGACAGGACTAGCGGATAGCACAGATACGCAGTATTTT
CASRTGLADSTDTQYF
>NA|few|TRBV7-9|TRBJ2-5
TGTGCCAGCAGCCCCCCCCGTGGGATCCAAGAGACCCAGTACTTC
CASSPPRGIQETQYF
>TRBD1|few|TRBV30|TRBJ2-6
TGTGCCTGGGAGGGGGCCTACTCCCCTGGGGCCAACGTCCTGACTTTC
CAWEGAYSPGANVLTF
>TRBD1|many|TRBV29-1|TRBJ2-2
TGCAGCGTTGAAGACCGACAGGGATCATCCACCGGGGAGCTGTTTTTT
CSVEDRQGSSTGELFF
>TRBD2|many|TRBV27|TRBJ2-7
TGTGCCAGCAGTTTACACCGGACCGGGACTAGCGGGAGGGGCAACGAGCAGTACTTC
CASSLHRTGTSGRGNEQYF
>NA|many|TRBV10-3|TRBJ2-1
TGTGCCATCAGTGATCCGGGACGGTGGGCAAATGAGCAGTTCTTC
CAISDPGRWANEQFF
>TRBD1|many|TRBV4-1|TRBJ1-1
TGCGCCAGCAGCCAGGTTACAGGGGGTGCTGAAGCTTTCTTT
CASSQVTGGAEAFF
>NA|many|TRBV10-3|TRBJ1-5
TGTGCCATCAGGGAAGGGTTGGAGAGCAATCAGCCCCAGCATTTT
CAIREGLESNQPQHF
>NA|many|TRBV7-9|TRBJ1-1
TGTGCCAGCAGCCCACCGGGCGGCCGCGGGGGCACTGAAGCTTTCTTT
CASSPPGGRGGTEAFF